Shown below are 32 T cell receptor beta chains from a single sample sequenced in a study of STAT5B mutations in CD4+ large granular lymphocyte leukemia (dated 2022 in TCRdb). The method behind the library was the immunoSEQ multiplex PCR assay. Imported from immuneACCESS, the table was reduced by TCRdb to in-frame sequences with V and J called. These copies leave out some clones; in studies compared against another copy, an unresolved V gene accounts for under half, and the cause of the remainder is not known. In all, the sample holds around 33,000 clones, and 69% of those were seen once. The ten most abundant clones make up around 2.5% of the sample. The specimen was CD4+ T cells from blood buffy coats. The receptors here all came from a human donor in good health.

On this clone: Germline is not matched at one junction end, which may reflect a read error. The chain combines TRBV19 with TRBJ1-5; 11 nucleotides match TRBD1. This CDR3 is 15 amino acids long. The V gene's germline CDR1 is LNHDA and CDR2 SQIVND (reference sequence). The DNA for the CDR3 is TGTGCCAGTACCCTTCGGACAGGGGGCAACCAGCCCCAGCATTTT. Protein product: CASTLRTGGNQPQHF.

This clone was recorded once. This sequence joins TRBV2 and TRBJ1-5, with a weak D call TRBD1 (5 bases). The ends were cut back, 5 bases at V and 3 bases at J, with 14 bases in the middle. The CDR3 length is 15 residues. Per germline, CDR1 SNHLY and CDR2 FYNNEI. CDR3 nucleotide sequence: TGTGCCAGCAGTCCCGAGGGACTTTACAATCAGCCCCAGCATTTT. Translation: CASSPEGLYNQPQHF.

The V gene is TRBV9, the J gene TRBJ2-5; no reliable D call. There are 14 residues in the CDR3. Trimming removed 0 bases at V and 0 bases at J, with 6 bases between. The germline gives CDR1 SGDLS, CDR2 YYNGEE. CDR3 loop: CASSVATYQETQYF. CDR3 bases: TGTGCCAGCAGCGTAGCTACATACCAAGAGACCCAGTACTTC.

The genes are TRBV5-4 and TRBJ2-4; 7 positions agree with TRBD1. The J segment lost 0 bases and the V segment lost 4 bases, leaving 7 bases of the junction unmatched. The CDR3 consists of 16 residues. The germline gives CDR1 SGHNT, CDR2 YYREEE (reference sequence). The CDR3 is CASSTPGQLAKNIQYF. The CDR3 DNA reads TGTGCCAGCAGCACACCGGGACAGTTAGCCAAAAACATTCAGTACTTC.

The chain employs TRBV14 and TRBJ2-7; 7 nucleotides line up with TRBD1. Per germline, CDR1 SGHDN and CDR2 FVKESK. V shed 3 bases and J 1 base; nucleotides not matched to a gene: 9. The CDR3 runs to 16 residues. The CDR3 loop is CASSHLTGAVSYEQYF. In DNA, the CDR3 is TGTGCCAGCAGCCACCTTACAGGGGCCGTTTCCTACGAGCAGTACTTC.

The chain recombines TRBV4-1 with TRBJ2-7; 8 nucleotides match TRBD2. The CDR3 length is 18 residues. Germline loops: CDR1 MGHRA, CDR2 YSYEKL. The junction had 10 bases not matched to a gene; V was cut back by 0 bases and J by 0 bases. The CDR3 region has the DNA TGCGCCAGCAGCCAAGATCGGGTCGGGGGGGGAATCTCCTACGAGCAGTACTTC. Translating it yields CASSQDRVGGGISYEQYF.

This chain links TRBV5-4 with TRBJ1-1; D uncertain. Trimming shortened V by 4 bases and J by 3 bases, and 16 bases separated the two germline ends. CDR1 is SGHNT and CDR2 is YYREEE in the germline V gene (reference sequence). The CDR3 covers 15 residues. CDR3 DNA sequence: TGTGCCAGCAGCCTCGAGAGACACCAATACACTGAAGCTTTCTTT. Translation: CASSLERHQYTEAFF.

The genes are TRBV7-6 and TRBJ1-6, with unresolved D. Per the germline V gene, CDR1 is SGHVS and CDR2 is FNYEAQ. The CDR3 loop spans 13 amino acids. Trimming cost V 3 bases and J 8 bases, with 8 bases left between them. CDR3 nucleotide sequence: TGTGCCAGCAGCTTCGGTCTAGATTCACCCCTCCACTTT. Protein sequence: CASSFGLDSPLHF.

This clone was detected a few times. The chain has TRBV6-1 and TRBJ1-2; D uncertain. This CDR3 contains 17 residues. Trimming shortened V by 0 bases and J by 0 bases, and 14 bases separated the two germline ends. The germline gives CDR1 MNHNS, CDR2 SASEGT. In nucleotides, the CDR3 is TGTGCCAGCAGTGAAGCGCTGGTCAGCATAGCTAACTATGGCTACACCTTC. Protein sequence: CASSEALVSIANYGYTF.

This clone has a single count. In nucleotides, the CDR3 is TGTGCCAGCAGCTTCCGGGGGGGGAACATTCAGTACTTC. It translates to CASSFRGGNIQYF. V is TRBV5-4 and J is TRBJ2-4; TRBD2 agrees at 8 bases. V gave up 2 bases and J gave up 7 bases; unmatched junction bases: 2. This CDR3 has 13 residues. CDR1 is SGHNT and CDR2 is YYREEE in the germline V gene (reference sequence).

The chain employs TRBV4-1 and TRBJ1-2; D might be TRBD1 (6 bases). Looked up from germline, CDR1 is MGHRA and CDR2 is YSYEKL. The CDR3 is 16 amino acids. Trimming removed 1 base from V and 1 base from J, with 13 bases in between. DNA for the CDR3: TGCGCCAGCAGCCAAGTCTGGACAGTGGATAACTATGGCTACACCTTC. It yields the protein CASSQVWTVDNYGYTF.

This clone has a handful of counts. The chain recombines TRBV5-1 with TRBJ2-2; TRBD2 matches 7 bases. Germline V lookup: CDR1 SGHRS, CDR2 YFSETQ. V was pared by 4 bases and J by 12 bases, with 9 bases of the junction left unmatched. This CDR3 has 13 amino acids. Here the CDR3 reads CASSPTVGGKLFF. For the CDR3, the DNA is TGCGCCAGCAGCCCTACGGTGGGGGGGAAGCTGTTTTTT.

The rearrangement uses TRBV6-5 and TRBJ2-7; D is possibly TRBD1 (5 bases). The V gene lost 9 bases and the J gene lost 6 bases, with 21 bases spanning the gap. Germline CDR1 and CDR2: MNHEY and SVGAGI. The CDR3 consists of 14 residues. CDR3 amino acids: CASGILGRGGEQYF. The CDR3 DNA follows: TGTGCCAGTGGGATACTGGGGCGAGGCGGCGAGCAGTACTTC.

The chain carries TRBV9 and TRBJ2-3, with TRBD2 matching over 7 bases. V gave up 0 bases and J gave up 2 bases; unmatched junction bases: 6. The CDR3 is made up of 16 amino acids. The germline gives CDR1 SGDLS, CDR2 YYNGEE. CDR3 loop: CASSVGVSGSTDTQYF. CDR3 sequence (DNA): TGTGCCAGCAGCGTAGGCGTTAGCGGGTCCACAGATACGCAGTATTTT.

This chain uses TRBV6-5 with TRBJ2-7; D perhaps matches TRBD1 (6 bases). V was cut by 0 bases and J by 3 bases, with 9 bases left in between. There are 14 residues in the CDR3. The germline CDR1 and CDR2 sequences are MNHEY and SVGAGI. The CDR3 sequence: CASSYSPQGYEQYF. CDR3 bases: TGTGCCAGCAGTTACTCGCCACAGGGCTACGAGCAGTACTTC.

This sequence joins TRBV30 and TRBJ1-4; D is undetermined. The CDR3 contains 16 residues. V lost 3 bases and J lost 0, with 14 bases in between. In germline, CDR1 is GTSNPN, CDR2 SVGIG (reference sequence). The CDR3 loop reads CAWSRPFTPTNEKLFF. The CDR3 DNA is TGTGCCTGGAGCCGGCCTTTTACTCCAACTAATGAAAAACTGTTTTTT.

The chain is built from TRBV19 and TRBJ1-2; D remains ambiguous. The V end lost 9 bases, the J end lost 4 bases, and 15 bases lay between the germline ends. The CDR3 length is 13 residues. CDR1 is LNHDA and CDR2 is SQIVND in the germline V gene (reference sequence). For the CDR3, the DNA is TGTGCCAGGAGCAACACGCAAGGCTATGGCTACACCTTC. Translating it yields CARSNTQGYGYTF.

This chain joins TRBV29-1 and TRBJ2-3, with 7 positions matching TRBD2. Germline values: CDR1 SQVTM, CDR2 ANQGSEA. V was pared by 4 bases and J by 5 bases, with 12 bases of the junction left unmatched. CDR3 size: 15 residues. In DNA form, the CDR3 reads TGCAGCGTTGCCTATCTACCTAGCGGTGGAGATACGCAGTATTTT. Its protein product is CSVAYLPSGGDTQYF.

The rearrangement links TRBV5-4 to TRBJ1-6; no definite D call. The CDR3 spans 17 residues. Trimming left V 0 bases short and J 4 bases short, with 14 bases between. Germline V gene data show CDR1 as SGHNT and CDR2 as YYREEE (reference sequence). CDR3 protein: CASSLGGRFSYNSPLHF. DNA for the CDR3: TGTGCCAGCAGCTTGGGTGGCAGGTTCAGTTATAATTCACCCCTCCACTTT.

The chain links TRBV7-9 to TRBJ2-1; maybe TRBD2 (6 bases). The CDR3 is 16 residues long. CDR1 and CDR2 from the germline V gene are SEHNR and FQNEAQ (reference sequence). V lost 8 bases and J 0 bases, leaving 17 bases between the germline ends. The CDR3 sequence is CASPEGLLSSYNEQFF. The CDR3 DNA reads as TGTGCCAGCCCTGAGGGACTCCTTAGCTCCTACAATGAGCAGTTCTTC.

The rearrangement links TRBV7-6 to TRBJ1-5; the D gene is possibly TRBD1 (5 bases). Per germline, CDR1 SGHVS and CDR2 FNYEAQ. V gave up 1 base and J gave up 4 bases, with 11 bases separating them. This CDR3 region has 15 residues. The CDR3 DNA reads as TGTGCCAGCAGCTTAGTTGGGGGAAGGAATCAGCCCCAGCATTTT. Its translation is CASSLVGGRNQPQHF.

This chain links TRBV29-1 with TRBJ2-2; either TRBD1 or TRBD2 may supply D (5 bases each). Germline V gene data show CDR1 as SQVTM and CDR2 as ANQGSEA. Trimming stripped 6 bases from V and 0 bases from J, with 11 bases between. The CDR3 totals 14 residues. CDR3: CSVGTHPNTGELFF. The CDR3 nucleotides read TGCAGCGTGGGGACCCATCCGAACACCGGGGAGCTGTTTTTT.

The rearrangement joins TRBV4-1 to TRBJ2-2; TRBD1 might be the D (5 bases). The CDR3 contains 16 residues. With 1 base removed from V and 8 bases from J, the gap between germline ends came to 17 bases. The V gene's germline CDR1 is MGHRA and CDR2 YSYEKL. The CDR3: CASSQVMQGLRGELFF. CDR3 nucleotides: TGCGCCAGCAGCCAAGTAATGCAGGGTTTGAGGGGGGAGCTGTTTTTT.

The chain couples TRBV4-2 to TRBJ2-5; no clear D gene. The CDR3 has 18 amino acids. CDR1 and CDR2 from the germline V gene are LGHNA and YNFKEQ. V dropped 1 base and J dropped 5 bases, with 23 bases sitting between them. The CDR3 DNA reads as TGTGCCAGCAGCCAAGGTACCCAAAGATACCAGCTAGGGGAGACCCAGTACTTC. It codes for CASSQGTQRYQLGETQYF.

This chain connects TRBV9 to TRBJ2-5; tentative D call: TRBD1 (6 bases). CDR3 length: 15 amino acids. Trimming pared 4 bases from V and 5 bases from J, leaving 18 bases between. CDR1 SGDLS and CDR2 YYNGEE come from the germline V gene. The CDR3 DNA reads TGTGCCAGCAGCCTCCAACCGACAGGCGGGGAGACCCAGTACTTC. Amino acids: CASSLQPTGGETQYF.

In its sample, this clone was seen a few times. This chain links TRBV4-1 with TRBJ2-2; D is possibly TRBD1 or TRBD2 (5 bases each). Germline V gene lookup returns CDR1 MGHRA and CDR2 YSYEKL. Trimming took 1 base from V and 7 from J, leaving 7 bases between them. This CDR3 comprises 13 residues. The CDR3 sequence is CASSQGGDGELFF. The CDR3 coding sequence is TGCGCCAGCAGCCAAGGAGGGGACGGGGAGCTGTTTTTT.

The chain links TRBV5-6 to TRBJ1-2; no clear D. The V end was cut by 4 bases, the J end by 6 bases, with 13 bases between. Germline-derived CDR1 and CDR2 are SGHDT and YYEEEE. This CDR3 region has 13 residues. The CDR3 region is CASSPLSNDGYTF. The DNA for the CDR3 is TGTGCCAGCAGCCCACTGTCAAATGATGGCTACACCTTC.

The chain uses TRBV4-3 and TRBJ2-1; D call uncertain. The CDR3 contains 13 residues. Germline CDR1 is LGHNA and CDR2 is YSLEER. V lost 0 bases, J lost 4 bases, and 4 bases lay in between. The CDR3 sequence is CASSQDGYNEQFF. CDR3 DNA sequence: TGCGCCAGCAGCCAAGATGGGTACAATGAGCAGTTCTTC.

The chain combines TRBV4-1 with TRBJ1-2; D gene uncertain. The length of the CDR3 is 13 residues. The germline V gene encodes CDR1 MGHRA and CDR2 YSYEKL. The V end was cut by 1 base, the J end by 8 bases, with 11 bases between. CDR3 nucleotides: TGCGCCAGCAGCCAAGGGGGAGGGCTGGGCTACACCTTC. This encodes CASSQGGGLGYTF.

The gene calls are TRBV5-1 and TRBJ1-1; 8 bases match TRBD1. CDR3 length: 15 residues. Germline loops: CDR1 SGHRS, CDR2 YFSETQ. V lost 4 bases, J lost 5 bases, and 10 bases stayed unmatched. This CDR3 reads CASSVPGGAGTEAFF. The CDR3 DNA follows: TGCGCCAGCAGCGTCCCAGGGGGCGCCGGTACTGAAGCTTTCTTT. The entire variable domain, with the rest obtained from reference TRBV5-1 and TRBJ1-1, is as follows: KAGVTQTPRYLIKTRGQQVTLSCSPISGHRSVSWYQQTPGQGLQFLFEYFSETQRNKGNFPGRFSGRQFSNSRSEMNVSTLELGDSALYLCASSVPGGAGTEAFFGQGTRLTVV.

The rearrangement uses TRBV4-2 and TRBJ1-5; perhaps TRBD1 as D (5 bases). CDR3 length: 16 amino acids. V was cut by 0 bases and J by 2 bases, with 11 bases left in between. Germline assignment: CDR1 LGHNA and CDR2 YNFKEQ. The CDR3 loop reads CASSQEGVSGNQPQHF. The CDR3, as DNA: TGTGCCAGCAGCCAAGAGGGGGTTTCGGGCAATCAGCCCCAGCATTTT.

The chain recombines TRBV10-1 with TRBJ1-2; no clear D gene. CDR1 and CDR2 (germline): WNHNN, SYGVQD (reference sequence). Trimming pared 7 bases from V and 5 bases from J, leaving 17 bases between. This CDR3 has 14 residues. The CDR3 DNA is TGCGCCAGCACGGACCGAGTCCGATCATATGGCTACACCTTC. Amino acids: CASTDRVRSYGYTF.